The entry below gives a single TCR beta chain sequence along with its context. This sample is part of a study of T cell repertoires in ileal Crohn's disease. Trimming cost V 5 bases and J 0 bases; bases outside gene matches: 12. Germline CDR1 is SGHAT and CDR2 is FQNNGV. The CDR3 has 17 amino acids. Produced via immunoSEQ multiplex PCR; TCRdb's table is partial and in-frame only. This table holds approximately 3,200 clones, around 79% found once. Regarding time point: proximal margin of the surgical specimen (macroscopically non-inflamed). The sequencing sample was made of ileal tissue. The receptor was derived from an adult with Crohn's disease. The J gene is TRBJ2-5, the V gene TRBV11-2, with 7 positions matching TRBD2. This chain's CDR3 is CASSSPRDYIYQETQYF. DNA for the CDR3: TGTGCCAGCAGCAGCCCCCGGGACTATATTTACCAAGAGACCCAGTACTTC.